Below, 28 T cell receptor beta chains from the same sample are listed, as sequenced in a study of blood T cell repertoires in COVID-19. TCRdb's table, derived via immunoSEQ multiplex PCR, lists solely in-frame clones and lacks some. The repertoire holds some 310,000 clones, with under 90% as singletons. The sequencing input was peripheral blood. The receptors were gathered from a woman aged 25 to 39 with COVID-19, enrolled during active disease.

The chain employs TRBV5-1 and TRBJ2-1; 8 bases fit TRBD2. V shed 4 bases, J shed 6 bases, and the junction held 12 bases outside the gene matches. Germline loops: CDR1 SGHRS, CDR2 YFSETQ. The CDR3 loop spans 16 amino acids. The CDR3 DNA follows: TGCGCCAGCAGCCCAGTTGTCGGGAGGGCCGGCAATGAGCAGTTCTTC. This gives the protein CASSPVVGRAGNEQFF.

The chain uses TRBV18 and TRBJ1-2; tentatively, D is TRBD1 (5 bases). The germline V and J ends were trimmed by 1 base and 5 bases, with 17 bases remaining between them. There are 16 residues in the CDR3. Germline V gene lookup returns CDR1 KGHSH and CDR2 LQKENI. The chain's CDR3 is CASSPQAQVGGYGYTF. CDR3 in DNA: TGTGCCAGCTCACCACAGGCCCAGGTCGGGGGTTATGGCTACACCTTC.

The chain carries TRBV12-5 and TRBJ2-5; 8 bases are a match to TRBD2. The CDR3 sequence is 14 residues long. Germline CDR1 LGHNT, CDR2 FRNRAP. Unmatched junction bases numbered 7, after V lost 6 bases and J lost 4 bases. In DNA, the CDR3 is TGTGCTAGTGGGGGGAGAGCGGGAGCAGAGACCCAGTACTTC. Amino acid sequence: CASGGRAGAETQYF. Drawing the rest from reference TRBV12-5 and TRBJ2-5, the complete variable domain is DARVTQTPRHKVTEMGQEVTMRCQPILGHNTVFWYRQTMMQGLELLAYFRNRAPLDDSGMPKDRFSAEMPDATLATLKIQPSEPRDSAVYFCASGGRAGAETQYFGPGTRLLVL.

The rearrangement joins TRBV19 to TRBJ2-1, with D tentatively TRBD1 (5 bases). Trimming stripped 5 bases from V and 10 bases from J, with 12 bases between. Germline CDR1 and CDR2: LNHDA and SQIVND (reference sequence). This CDR3 has 12 residues. The chain's CDR3 is CASSFLNREQFF. CDR3 nucleotide sequence: TGTGCCAGTAGTTTCCTAAACAGGGAGCAGTTCTTC.

This clone was counted a few times. The chain is built from TRBV10-1 and TRBJ1-6; unclear D gene. CDR3 length equals 15 residues. Trimming shortened V by 1 base and J by 7 bases, and 11 bases separated the two germline ends. Germline CDR1 reads WNHNN; CDR2 reads SYGVQD (reference sequence). The CDR3: CASSEFRGGNSPLHF. Written as DNA, the CDR3 is TGCGCCAGCAGTGAGTTCCGTGGCGGCAATTCACCCCTCCACTTT.

This chain links TRBV19 with TRBJ1-2, with D possibly being TRBD1 (6 bases). The CDR3 sequence is 13 residues long. V was clipped by 5 bases and J by 6 bases, with 13 bases between them. The germline gives CDR1 LNHDA, CDR2 SQIVND (reference sequence). In nucleotides, the CDR3 is TGTGCCAGTAGTTCCAAGGGACAAAATGGCTACACCTTC. Translation: CASSSKGQNGYTF.

The chain joins TRBV30 to TRBJ2-6; 11 positions agree with TRBD1. This CDR3 has 17 residues. Losses at the gene ends were 7 bases for V and 0 bases for J; bases not matched to a gene: 8. In germline, CDR1 is GTSNPN, CDR2 SVGIG (reference sequence). The CDR3 region is CASSGTGGPSGANVLTF. The CDR3 nucleotides read TGTGCCTCCTCGGGGACAGGGGGTCCCTCTGGGGCCAACGTCCTGACTTTC. Looking up the rest from reference TRBV30 and TRBJ2-6 gives the full variable domain: SQTIHQWPATLVQPVGSPLSLECTVEGTSNPNLYWYRQAAGRGLQLLFYSVGIGQISSEVPQNLSASRPQDRQFILSSKKLLLSDSGFYLCASSGTGGPSGANVLTFGAGSRLTVL.

The rearrangement uses TRBV14 and TRBJ2-1; perhaps TRBD1 as D (5 bases). Germline V CDR1 and CDR2: SGHDN, FVKESK. V lost 4 bases, J lost 0 bases, and 10 bases lay in between. The CDR3 extends over 15 amino acids. The CDR3 reads CASSPLRGSYNEQFF. CDR3 coding DNA: TGTGCCAGCAGCCCGCTAAGGGGCTCCTACAATGAGCAGTTCTTC.

The V call is TRBV10-2, the J call TRBJ1-2, with TRBD1 as a possible D gene (5 bases). The CDR3 consists of 16 residues. Trimming cost V 5 bases and J 2 bases, with 18 bases left between them. Germline V gene lookup returns CDR1 WSHSY and CDR2 SAAADI. Written as DNA, the CDR3 is TGCGCCAGCAGTAATAACGTGGGGGGGATGAACTATGGCTACACCTTC. As protein: CASSNNVGGMNYGYTF.

This chain links TRBV27 with TRBJ1-1; 9 positions match TRBD1. From germline, CDR1 is MNHEY and CDR2 SMNVEV (reference sequence). V dropped 4 bases and J dropped 5; count of bases not matched to a gene: 5. This CDR3 region has 14 residues. The CDR3 loop reads CASSSTGGRTEAFF. The CDR3 coding sequence is TGTGCCAGCAGTTCGACAGGGGGAAGGACTGAAGCTTTCTTT.

The chain is built from TRBV4-2 and TRBJ1-2; maybe TRBD1 (6 bases). This CDR3 is 15 amino acids long. The V end lost 3 bases, the J end lost 0 bases, and 11 bases lay between the germline ends. The germline CDR1 and CDR2 sequences are LGHNA and YNFKEQ. Here the CDR3 DNA reads TGTGCCAGCAGCCAGCAGGGGTCCTCTAACTATGGCTACACCTTC. Translated, it gives CASSQQGSSNYGYTF.

The gene calls are TRBV5-4 and TRBJ2-7, with D perhaps TRBD1 (7 bases). Per the germline V gene, CDR1 is SGHNT and CDR2 is YYREEE (reference sequence). The CDR3 extends over 16 amino acids. Trimming shortened V by 2 bases and J by 0 bases, and 15 bases separated the two germline ends. The CDR3 sequence is CASSFSGGTASYEQYF. The DNA of the CDR3 is TGTGCCAGCAGCTTTTCTGGCGGGACAGCCTCCTACGAGCAGTACTTC.

This chain uses TRBV9 with TRBJ2-1, with 8 bases that match TRBD1. Germline-derived CDR1 and CDR2 are SGDLS and YYNGEE. V lost 2 bases to trimming and J lost 6 bases; unmatched junction nucleotides: 10. CDR3 length: 16 amino acids. CDR3 residues: CASSVGRDRYINEQFF. CDR3 nucleotide sequence: TGTGCCAGCAGCGTGGGCCGGGACAGGTACATCAATGAGCAGTTCTTC.

The chain has TRBV14 and TRBJ2-7, with D possibly being TRBD2 (5 bases). CDR1 SGHDN and CDR2 FVKESK come from the germline V gene. V was shortened by 1 base and J by 9 bases, with 13 bases between the two germline ends. The CDR3 is 13 residues long. CDR3 sequence: CASSQASGSRQYF. Written as DNA, the CDR3 is TGTGCCAGCAGCCAAGCCTCGGGATCTAGGCAGTACTTC.

The chain combines TRBV28 with TRBJ1-1; D gene uncertain. CDR1 MDHEN and CDR2 SYDVKM come from the germline V gene. The V and J ends lost 3 bases and 5 bases respectively, with 13 bases between them. The CDR3 sequence is 14 residues long. CDR3: CASSLRIRWTEAFF. The CDR3 nucleotides read TGTGCCAGCAGTTTGCGCATTAGATGGACTGAAGCTTTCTTT.

This clone was seen more than once but under ten times. V is TRBV7-9 and J is TRBJ2-7, with a weak D call TRBD2 (5 bases). In germline, CDR1 is SEHNR, CDR2 FQNEAQ (reference sequence). The CDR3 consists of 11 residues. The V end lost 2 bases, the J end lost 7 bases, and 6 bases lay between the germline ends. The CDR3 DNA is TGTGCCAGCAGCTTATCGGGAGAGCAGTACTTC. Amino acids: CASSLSGEQYF.

The chain has TRBV5-1 and TRBJ2-1; 12 bases match TRBD1. Germline V CDR1 and CDR2: SGHRS, YFSETQ. CDR3 length: 14 residues. V was clipped by 3 bases and J by 9 bases; unmatched bases: 4. For the CDR3, the DNA is TGCGCCAGCAGCTCGGGACAGGGGGCATTTGAGCAGTTCTTC. Encoded protein: CASSSGQGAFEQFF.

The chain links TRBV28 to TRBJ2-5; 11 nucleotides align to TRBD1. The CDR3 runs to 17 residues. CDR1 and CDR2 (germline): MDHEN, SYDVKM. With V trimmed by 4 bases and J by 4 bases, 11 bases remained unmatched. The CDR3 region has the DNA TGTGCCAGCAGTTCAGACAGGACAGGGGGCATGGGAGAGACCCAGTACTTC. This gives the protein CASSSDRTGGMGETQYF.

This clone appeared once. This sequence joins TRBV3-1 (or the pseudogene TRBV3-2) and TRBJ1-4, with D possibly TRBD1 on 6 matching bases. The germline CDR1 and CDR2 sequences are LGHDT and YNNKEL (reference sequence). V dropped 4 bases and J dropped 0 bases, with 9 bases sitting between them. The CDR3 is 15 amino acids. The DNA of the CDR3 is TGTGCCAGCAGCCCCAGGGGTCCAACTAATGAAAAACTGTTTTTT. As protein: CASSPRGPTNEKLFF.

V and J are TRBV28 and TRBJ2-7; 7 nucleotides match TRBD2. The V and J ends lost 5 bases and 6 bases, in that order; junction bases with no gene match: 13. Looked up from germline, CDR1 is MDHEN and CDR2 is SYDVKM. The CDR3 is 15 residues long. In DNA, the CDR3 is TGTGCCAGCAGTGAGGGAGCGGGGTCGCTCGCCGAGCAGTACTTC. This gives the protein CASSEGAGSLAEQYF.

This chain connects TRBV2 to TRBJ2-3; 9 bases line up with TRBD2. The V gene's germline CDR1 is SNHLY and CDR2 FYNNEI. J gave up 7 bases and V 4 bases, and 3 bases lay outside the gene matches. The CDR3 sequence is 13 residues long. CDR3: CASSGGLAYTQYF. The CDR3 DNA follows: TGTGCCAGCAGTGGAGGACTAGCGTATACGCAGTATTTT.

The rearrangement joins TRBV5-5 to TRBJ1-3; D perhaps matches TRBD1 (5 bases). Germline V lookup: CDR1 SGHKS, CDR2 YYEKEE (reference sequence). Trimming stripped 7 bases from V and 0 bases from J, with 17 bases between. The CDR3 is made up of 16 amino acids. CDR3 protein: CASEATTVGSGNTIYF. The CDR3 region has the DNA TGTGCCAGCGAGGCAACGACAGTGGGCTCTGGAAACACCATATATTTT. The whole variable domain, remainder taken from reference TRBV5-5 and TRBJ1-3, is DAGVTQSPTHLIKTRGQQVTLRCSPISGHKSVSWYQQVLGQGPQFIFQYYEKEERGRGNFPDRFSARQFPNYSSELNVNALLLGDSALYLCASEATTVGSGNTIYFGEGSWLTVV.

The rearrangement uses TRBV9 and TRBJ2-1; 8 bases align to TRBD2. The junction had 8 bases not matched to a gene; V was cut back by 4 bases and J by 5 bases. The CDR3 has 15 residues. CDR1 is SGDLS and CDR2 is YYNGEE in the germline V gene. This chain's CDR3 is CASSISGSTHNEQFF. The CDR3 DNA sequence: TGTGCCAGCAGCATCAGCGGGAGTACCCACAATGAGCAGTTCTTC.

This clone has only a few counts. The chain links TRBV2 to TRBJ2-7; D call uncertain. Germline V CDR1 and CDR2: SNHLY, FYNNEI. This CDR3 comprises 12 residues. The V gene lost 7 bases and the J gene lost 6 bases, with 13 bases spanning the gap. CDR3 DNA: TGTGCCAGCACCCTTGGGTGGAGCGAGCAGTACTTC. It encodes CASTLGWSEQYF.

The chain carries TRBV25-1 and TRBJ2-7; no definite D call. Trimming cost V 3 bases and J 3 bases, with 9 bases left between them. Germline V gives CDR1 MGHDK, CDR2 SYGVNS. The CDR3 totals 13 residues. The CDR3 DNA follows: TGTGCCAGCAGTGATCCGATCGGCTACGAGCAGTACTTC. Residues: CASSDPIGYEQYF.

The chain uses TRBV12-5 and TRBJ2-7, with D possibly being TRBD1 (5 bases). Trimming shortened V by 0 bases and J by 5 bases, and 20 bases separated the two germline ends. This CDR3 region has 17 residues. Germline lookup yields CDR1 LGHNT and CDR2 FRNRAP. CDR3 coding DNA: TGTGCTAGTGGTTTGGTACCTCCCCAACAGGTCTCGGACGAGCAGTACTTC. Protein: CASGLVPPQQVSDEQYF.

The chain is built from TRBV10-1 and TRBJ1-1; TRBD1 aligns across 10 bases. CDR3 length: 14 residues. V dropped 4 bases and J dropped 5; count of bases not matched to a gene: 4. Germline V CDR1 and CDR2: WNHNN, SYGVQD (reference sequence). CDR3: CASSVRTGGTEAFF. The CDR3 DNA reads TGCGCCAGCAGTGTACGGACAGGGGGGACTGAAGCTTTCTTT.

Here the CDR3 DNA reads TGTGCCAGCAGTGTCCAGGGTCACGAGCAGTACTTC. As protein: CASSVQGHEQYF. The rearrangement joins TRBV2 to TRBJ2-7, with D tentatively TRBD1 (5 bases). The CDR3 has 12 residues. CDR1 is SNHLY, CDR2 FYNNEI, per germline. V was cut by 4 bases and J by 5 bases, with 9 bases left in between.